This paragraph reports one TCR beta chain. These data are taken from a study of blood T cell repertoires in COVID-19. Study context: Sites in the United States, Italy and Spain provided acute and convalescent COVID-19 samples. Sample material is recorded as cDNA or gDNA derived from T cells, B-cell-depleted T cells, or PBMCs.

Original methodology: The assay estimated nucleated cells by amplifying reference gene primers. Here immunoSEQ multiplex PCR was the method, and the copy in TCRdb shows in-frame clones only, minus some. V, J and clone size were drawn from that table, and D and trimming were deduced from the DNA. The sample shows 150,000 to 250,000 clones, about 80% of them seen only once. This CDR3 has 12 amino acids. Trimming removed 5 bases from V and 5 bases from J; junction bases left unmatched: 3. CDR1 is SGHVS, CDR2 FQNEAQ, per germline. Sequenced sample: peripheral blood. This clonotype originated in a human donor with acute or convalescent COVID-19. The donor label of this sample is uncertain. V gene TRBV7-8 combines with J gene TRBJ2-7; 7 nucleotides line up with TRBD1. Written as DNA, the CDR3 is TGTGCCAGCAGCCCCACAGGGGACGAGCAGTACTTC. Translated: CASSPTGDEQYF.